This TCR beta chain comes out of a study of cytomegalovirus exposure and HLA in healthy donors. Trimming took 4 bases from V and 9 from J; bases not matched to a gene: 9. The germline V gene encodes CDR1 SGHDT and CDR2 YYEEEE. There are 15 residues in the CDR3. The PCR used 60 Vbeta and 13 Jbeta primers. The protocol was immunoSEQ multiplex PCR, while the TCRdb copy is restricted to in-frame clones and leaves out a portion. The profile shows about 120,000 clones, 81% of them singletons. This clone has just a few counts. The chain joins TRBV5-6 to TRBJ2-1; 11 bases align to TRBD1. The clonotype comes from a woman in her twenties or thirties in good health and CMV-seronegative. The material sequenced was PBMCs. CDR3 amino acids: CASSHRTGGRGEQFF. CDR3 coding DNA: TGTGCCAGCAGCCACCGGACAGGGGGCAGGGGTGAGCAGTTCTTC.